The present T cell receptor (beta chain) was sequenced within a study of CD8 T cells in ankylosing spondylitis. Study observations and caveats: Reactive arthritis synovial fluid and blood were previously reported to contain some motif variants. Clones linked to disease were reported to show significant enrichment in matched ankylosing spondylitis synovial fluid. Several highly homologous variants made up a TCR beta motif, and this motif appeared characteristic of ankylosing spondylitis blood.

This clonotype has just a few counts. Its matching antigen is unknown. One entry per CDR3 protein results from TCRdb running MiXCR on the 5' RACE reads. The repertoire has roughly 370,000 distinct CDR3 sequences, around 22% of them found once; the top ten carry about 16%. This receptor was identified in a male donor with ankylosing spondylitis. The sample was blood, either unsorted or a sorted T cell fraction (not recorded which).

CDR3 region: CSARDLRAPGRETQYF. Here the CDR3 DNA reads TGCAGTGCTAGAGATCTCCGGGCCCCAGGGAGGGAGACCCAGTACTTC. The genes are TRBV20-1 and TRBJ2-5; possible D gene TRBD2, 6 bases. The CDR3 totals 16 residues. Trimming took 0 bases from V and 5 from J, leaving 19 bases between them. Germline values: CDR1 DFQATT, CDR2 SNEGSKA (reference sequence).